A selection of T cell receptor beta chains follows, all from one sample in a study of Ad26.COV2.S vaccination and SARS-CoV-2 variants. This table comes from immunoSEQ multiplex PCR, and its TCRdb copy is limited to in-frame clones, with some not included. The table includes roughly 680,000 clones, roughly 90% detected once. The specimen was peripheral blood, collected in a trial of Ad26.COV2.S vaccine versus placebo. The receptors were gathered from a person aged 18-65 years who received the Ad26.COV2.S COVID-19 vaccine or a placebo. CDR3s include the opening cysteine and the closing phenylalanine or tryptophan. Fields, in order: V gene, J gene, clone size, D gene, CDR3 length, CDR3 DNA, CDR3 protein. A D gene is named only where the DNA matches it firmly. Size is omitted from some rows. Given values are once, few, many or a class for expanded clones.

v_call: TRBV15; j_call: TRBJ2-4; clone_size: .; d_call: TRBD1; cdr3_length: 20; cdr3_nt: TGTGCCACCAGCTTGGGGGTAGGGACAGGGGGCTTAGAAGCCAAAAACATTCAGTACTTC; cdr3_aa: CATSLGVGTGGLEAKNIQYF
v_call: TRBV20-1; j_call: TRBJ2-3; clone_size: .; d_call: .; cdr3_length: 14; cdr3_nt: TGCAGTGCTAGTTCGGAGCCCTCCACAGATACGCAGTATTTT; cdr3_aa: CSASSEPSTDTQYF
v_call: TRBV5-1; j_call: TRBJ2-2; clone_size: .; d_call: TRBD1; cdr3_length: 15; cdr3_nt: TGCGCCAGCAGCTTACAGGGGGGAAACACCGGGGAGCTGTTTTTT; cdr3_aa: CASSLQGGNTGELFF
v_call: TRBV24-1; j_call: TRBJ2-3; clone_size: once; d_call: .; cdr3_length: 15; cdr3_nt: TGTGCCACCAGTGAGCGGCCTCACAGGTCAGATACGCAGTATTTT; cdr3_aa: CATSERPHRSDTQYF
v_call: TRBV5-1; j_call: TRBJ1-4; clone_size: .; d_call: TRBD1; cdr3_length: 15; cdr3_nt: TGCGCCAGCAGCTTGACGCAGGGGGATCGCGAAAAACTGTTTTTT; cdr3_aa: CASSLTQGDREKLFF
v_call: TRBV15; j_call: TRBJ1-5; clone_size: few; d_call: .; cdr3_length: 13; cdr3_nt: TGTGCCACCAGCAGAGATCTCTCGGGGGCCCAGCATTTT; cdr3_aa: CATSRDLSGAQHF
v_call: TRBV13; j_call: TRBJ1-2; clone_size: .; d_call: TRBD1; cdr3_length: 14; cdr3_nt: TGTGCCAGCAGCTACTCAGGGGGTAACTATGGCTACACCTTC; cdr3_aa: CASSYSGGNYGYTF
v_call: TRBV19; j_call: TRBJ2-5; clone_size: .; d_call: TRBD1; cdr3_length: 14; cdr3_nt: TGTGCCAGTAGTATGGTTCAGGGGGCGGAGACCCAGTACTTC; cdr3_aa: CASSMVQGAETQYF
v_call: TRBV5-6; j_call: TRBJ1-6; clone_size: .; d_call: TRBD1; cdr3_length: 14; cdr3_nt: TGTGCCAGCAGCCCTGGGACAGTTAATTCACCCCTCCACTTT; cdr3_aa: CASSPGTVNSPLHF
v_call: TRBV10-3; j_call: TRBJ1-1; clone_size: .; d_call: .; cdr3_length: 15; cdr3_nt: TGTGCCATCAGCCCAGGGGTAAGTTTGAACACTGAAGCTTTCTTT; cdr3_aa: CAISPGVSLNTEAFF
v_call: TRBV6-5; j_call: TRBJ1-4; clone_size: once; d_call: .; cdr3_length: 14; cdr3_nt: TGTGCCAGCACCGAAAAAGCAACTAATGAAAAACTGTTTTTT; cdr3_aa: CASTEKATNEKLFF
v_call: TRBV6-5; j_call: TRBJ1-1; clone_size: .; d_call: TRBD1; cdr3_length: 13; cdr3_nt: TGTGCCAGCAGTCGACAGGGTACCACTGAAGCTTTCTTT; cdr3_aa: CASSRQGTTEAFF
v_call: TRBV7-9; j_call: TRBJ1-4; clone_size: .; d_call: TRBD1; cdr3_length: 14; cdr3_nt: TGTGCCAGCAGCTTAGTTGGACAGGGAGAAAAACTGTTTTTT; cdr3_aa: CASSLVGQGEKLFF
v_call: TRBV12-3/TRBV12-4; j_call: TRBJ1-4; clone_size: .; d_call: .; cdr3_length: 13; cdr3_nt: TGTGCCAGCCGGGGGCAGGGGTCCGCAAAACTGTTTTTT; cdr3_aa: CASRGQGSAKLFF
v_call: TRBV25-1; j_call: TRBJ1-6; clone_size: .; d_call: .; cdr3_length: 15; cdr3_nt: TGTGCCAGCAGTCCAACAGGGTCGTATAATTCACCCCTCCACTTT; cdr3_aa: CASSPTGSYNSPLHF
v_call: TRBV30; j_call: TRBJ1-3; clone_size: few; d_call: .; cdr3_length: 14; cdr3_nt: TGTGCCTGGACCCAGGGTGATTCTGGAAACACCATATATTTT; cdr3_aa: CAWTQGDSGNTIYF
v_call: TRBV30; j_call: TRBJ2-1; clone_size: .; d_call: .; cdr3_length: 14; cdr3_nt: TGTGCCTGGAGTGCGGGATGGTTGGGGGATGAGCAGTTCTTC; cdr3_aa: CAWSAGWLGDEQFF
v_call: TRBV25-1; j_call: TRBJ2-7; clone_size: .; d_call: .; cdr3_length: 14; cdr3_nt: TGTGCCAGCAGTGTCCGGGACGGCCCCTACGAGCAGTACTTC; cdr3_aa: CASSVRDGPYEQYF
v_call: TRBV29-1; j_call: TRBJ2-3; clone_size: .; d_call: .; cdr3_length: 12; cdr3_nt: TGCAGCGTTGACAGGGTTACAGATACGCAGTATTTT; cdr3_aa: CSVDRVTDTQYF
v_call: TRBV7-9; j_call: TRBJ1-1; clone_size: .; d_call: .; cdr3_length: 14; cdr3_nt: TGTGCCAGCGCTACCAGACAGGCGAACACTGAAGCTTTCTTT; cdr3_aa: CASATRQANTEAFF
v_call: TRBV15; j_call: TRBJ1-2; clone_size: .; d_call: .; cdr3_length: 15; cdr3_nt: TGTGCCACCAGCAGAGATCTTATTATGGACTATGGCTACACCTTC; cdr3_aa: CATSRDLIMDYGYTF
v_call: TRBV4-1; j_call: TRBJ2-1; clone_size: once; d_call: TRBD2; cdr3_length: 17; cdr3_nt: TGCGCCAGCAGCCAGAAGTATGGGACTAGCGGCGAGGGGGAGCAGTTCTTC; cdr3_aa: CASSQKYGTSGEGEQFF
v_call: TRBV27; j_call: TRBJ1-3; clone_size: .; d_call: .; cdr3_length: 14; cdr3_nt: TGTGCCAGCAGTTTATCGAGCTCTGGAAACACCATATATTTT; cdr3_aa: CASSLSSSGNTIYF
v_call: TRBV12-5; j_call: TRBJ2-7; clone_size: .; d_call: .; cdr3_length: 17; cdr3_nt: TGTGCTAGTGGTTTGGTACCCGCGACAGGCGACCCGTACGAGCAGTACTTC; cdr3_aa: CASGLVPATGDPYEQYF
v_call: TRBV2; j_call: TRBJ2-5; clone_size: .; d_call: .; cdr3_length: 14; cdr3_nt: TGTGCCAGCAGTGTATCCGAAAGCGCGCGGACCCAGTACTTC; cdr3_aa: CASSVSESARTQYF
v_call: TRBV24-1; j_call: TRBJ2-3; clone_size: .; d_call: TRBD2; cdr3_length: 16; cdr3_nt: TGTGCCACCAGTGATTCCCCTAGCGGGAGTCCAGATACGCAGTATTTT; cdr3_aa: CATSDSPSGSPDTQYF
v_call: TRBV19; j_call: TRBJ1-5; clone_size: .; d_call: .; cdr3_length: 15; cdr3_nt: TGTGCCAGTACCGCATCAGGTAGTAGCAATCAGCCCCAGCATTTT; cdr3_aa: CASTASGSSNQPQHF
v_call: TRBV4-2; j_call: TRBJ2-7; clone_size: once; d_call: TRBD2; cdr3_length: 18; cdr3_nt: TGTGCCAGCAGCCAAGAAATAAACTTGGGACTAGACCTCTACGAGCAGTACTTC; cdr3_aa: CASSQEINLGLDLYEQYF
v_call: TRBV23-1; j_call: TRBJ2-5; clone_size: few; d_call: TRBD1; cdr3_length: 13; cdr3_nt: TGCGCCAGCATAAGGGACAGTGTAGAGACCCAGTACTTC; cdr3_aa: CASIRDSVETQYF
v_call: TRBV9; j_call: TRBJ2-7; clone_size: once; d_call: .; cdr3_length: 14; cdr3_nt: TGTGCCAGCAGCGTAGGTACCGCTTCCTACGAGCAGTACTTC; cdr3_aa: CASSVGTASYEQYF
v_call: TRBV4-2; j_call: TRBJ2-4; clone_size: once; d_call: TRBD2; cdr3_length: 22; cdr3_nt: TGTGCCAGCAGCCAAGATGCCCACTTAAGGACTAGCGGGGGTCTAGCCAAAAACATTCAGTACTTC; cdr3_aa: CASSQDAHLRTSGGLAKNIQYF
v_call: TRBV7-2; j_call: TRBJ1-2; clone_size: .; d_call: TRBD1; cdr3_length: 14; cdr3_nt: TGTGCCAGCAGCTTAGGAGGACAGGGGAGCGGCTACACCTTC; cdr3_aa: CASSLGGQGSGYTF
v_call: TRBV30; j_call: TRBJ1-1; clone_size: .; d_call: TRBD1; cdr3_length: 17; cdr3_nt: TGTGCCTGGAGTGTACGTTGGACAGGGGCCCTGAACACTGAAGCTTTCTTT; cdr3_aa: CAWSVRWTGALNTEAFF
v_call: TRBV27; j_call: TRBJ2-4; clone_size: .; d_call: TRBD1; cdr3_length: 13; cdr3_nt: TGTGCCAGCAGTCGGACAGGGGAGGACATTCAGTACTTC; cdr3_aa: CASSRTGEDIQYF
v_call: TRBV13; j_call: TRBJ2-7; clone_size: .; d_call: .; cdr3_length: 14; cdr3_nt: TGTGCCAGCACTCGGGGGCTCGAAACCTACGAGCAGTACTTC; cdr3_aa: CASTRGLETYEQYF
v_call: TRBV5-1; j_call: TRBJ2-3; clone_size: .; d_call: TRBD2; cdr3_length: 14; cdr3_nt: TGCGCCAGCAGCCGCGCGGGGGGTACAGATACGCAGTATTTT; cdr3_aa: CASSRAGGTDTQYF
v_call: TRBV11-2; j_call: TRBJ2-7; clone_size: .; d_call: TRBD2; cdr3_length: 14; cdr3_nt: TGTGCCAGCAGCCTACTAGCGGGAGCCTACGAGCAGTACTTC; cdr3_aa: CASSLLAGAYEQYF
v_call: TRBV11-3; j_call: TRBJ2-1; clone_size: many; d_call: .; cdr3_length: 14; cdr3_nt: TGTGCCAGCAGCTTAGATGGGACTTTTGGAGAGCAGTTCTTC; cdr3_aa: CASSLDGTFGEQFF
v_call: TRBV5-5; j_call: TRBJ2-5; clone_size: .; d_call: .; cdr3_length: 13; cdr3_nt: TGTGCCAGCAGCTTGGCTATGGAGCGGACCCAGTACTTC; cdr3_aa: CASSLAMERTQYF
v_call: TRBV7-3; j_call: TRBJ2-2; clone_size: .; d_call: .; cdr3_length: 15; cdr3_nt: TGTGCCAGCAGCTCCGGCTTAGCCGGGACCGGGGAGCTGTTTTTT; cdr3_aa: CASSSGLAGTGELFF
v_call: TRBV5-1; j_call: TRBJ2-3; clone_size: .; d_call: .; cdr3_length: 15; cdr3_nt: TGCGCCAGCAGCTTGGCTCTGGGAAGCACAGATACGCAGTATTTT; cdr3_aa: CASSLALGSTDTQYF
v_call: TRBV15; j_call: TRBJ1-1; clone_size: many; d_call: .; cdr3_length: 15; cdr3_nt: TGTGCCACCAGCATCCTTTCTAAGGGGGATACTGAAGCTTTCTTT; cdr3_aa: CATSILSKGDTEAFF
v_call: TRBV20-1; j_call: TRBJ1-2; clone_size: .; d_call: .; cdr3_length: 11; cdr3_nt: TGCAGTGCTAGCTCGGCGTATGGCTACACCTTC; cdr3_aa: CSASSAYGYTF
v_call: TRBV27; j_call: TRBJ2-7; clone_size: once; d_call: TRBD2; cdr3_length: 16; cdr3_nt: TGTGCCAGCAGTTGGGCCCCCGGGACTAGCGTGAACGAGCAGTACTTC; cdr3_aa: CASSWAPGTSVNEQYF
v_call: TRBV2; j_call: TRBJ1-4; clone_size: .; d_call: .; cdr3_length: 12; cdr3_nt: TGTGCCAGCAGTGCCCCTGCCGAAAAACTGTTTTTT; cdr3_aa: CASSAPAEKLFF
v_call: TRBV7-9; j_call: TRBJ2-7; clone_size: .; d_call: TRBD2; cdr3_length: 16; cdr3_nt: TGTGCCAGCAGCCCCGTGCTAGCGGGAGCCTCCTACGAGCAGTACTTC; cdr3_aa: CASSPVLAGASYEQYF
v_call: TRBV7-6; j_call: TRBJ1-4; clone_size: .; d_call: .; cdr3_length: 13; cdr3_nt: TGTGCCAGCAGCCCGCCTAACGGGGAAAAACTGTTTTTT; cdr3_aa: CASSPPNGEKLFF
v_call: TRBV19; j_call: TRBJ1-3; clone_size: .; d_call: .; cdr3_length: 16; cdr3_nt: TGTGCCAGTAGTTGGGATGGGACCTCCTCAGGAAACACCATATATTTT; cdr3_aa: CASSWDGTSSGNTIYF
v_call: TRBV4-3; j_call: TRBJ1-6; clone_size: .; d_call: .; cdr3_length: 13; cdr3_nt: TGCGCCAGCAGCCCCGGCGGGGATTCACCCCTCCACTTT; cdr3_aa: CASSPGGDSPLHF
v_call: TRBV6-1; j_call: TRBJ2-2; clone_size: few; d_call: .; cdr3_length: 14; cdr3_nt: TGTGCCATACGTCCTCCGGTAAACACCGGGGAGCTGTTTTTT; cdr3_aa: CAIRPPVNTGELFF